This TCR beta chain was identified in a study of regulatory T cells in long-lasting Graves disease. Arm-PCR of CDR3 regions and iRepertoire HTBI primers were used to build TCR beta libraries. TCRdb itself ran the multiplex PCR reads through MiXCR, one entry per CDR3 protein. The sample consists of some 500,000 distinct CDR3 sequences, roughly 14% of them appearing once. This clonotype occurred many times. This sample's time point: newly diagnosed GD, antithyroid drugs for less than 3 months. Scientists built the TCR library using RNA that was extracted from PBMCs. This sample also belongs to another study, concerning T cells in Graves' hyperthyroidism and ophthalmopathy. That work contributes: Diagnoses were established using clinical symptoms, serum thyroxine and TRAb, thyroid ultrasound and orbital computed tomography.

The clonotype originates from a man aged 25-45 years with Graves disease. Material: peripheral blood mononuclear cells (PBMCs), obtained at new diagnosis, from a patient treated with antithyroid drugs.

DNA for the CDR3: TGTGCCAGCAGTTTTCTTGGGAATTCACCCCTCCACTTT. It codes for CASSFLGNSPLHF. The rearrangement links TRBV12-3 or TRBV12-4 to TRBJ1-6; D unresolved. Trimming took 3 bases from V and 7 from J, leaving 7 bases between them. The CDR3 is made up of 13 amino acids.